What follows describes a single TCR beta chain. The table lists this clone with a few counts. What this receptor recognizes is not known. Base qualities are not at hand, and no much larger clone is one base apart. The germline V gene provides CDR1 MDHEN and CDR2 SYDVKM. The CDR3 runs 16 amino acids, cysteine and phenylalanine included. Of all the DNA, just the CDR3 is kept, 48 bases in frame from base 1. Germline trimming amounts to 2 bases on V and 8 bases on J, with 6 as the count of junction bases outside the gene matches. This specimen comes from a study of cytomegalovirus exposure and HLA in healthy donors (dated by TCRdb to 2017 to 2019). Describing the broader study: According to an earlier analysis of 550 to 700 of the donors, about 179 million T cells yielded some 110 million unique TCR beta sequences and approximately 300 Gb of sequence data. The T cell repertoires of some 670 subjects were profiled by immunosequencing and related to cytomegalovirus serostatus. Every repertoire in the discovery cohort had been generated on one and the same sequencing platform. Rather than using new phenotypic data, the later analysis identified candidate immune exposures from TCR beta sequences and from how often those sequences occurred across donors. Roughly 300 gigabases of sequencing data and 78 million or so unique TCR sequences were included in an early release covering under 650 HLA-typed donors. Along with the roughly 700-subject first cohort, a separate validation cohort of over a hundred different subjects was used. HLA typing included class I and class II loci at four-digit resolution. Of the 398 genotyped donors, about 80% fell in the genetic ancestry cluster associated with self-reported Caucasian donors. The number of typed donors differed by locus: about 620-640 for A, B, C, DRB1 and DQB1; 500 to 550 for DQA1; some 610 for DPA1; and around 450 for DPB1. To predict cytomegalovirus infection status, the study brought together high-throughput TCR immunosequencing, statistical association of individual TCRs with disease status, and machine learning. In a later genetic analysis, genome-wide SNP genotypes for about 65% of the 666 donors were used, and that subset was treated as a discovery cohort. A later analysis re-analyzed previously published TCR beta repertoires from hundreds of donors and added high-resolution HLA genotyping to study TCR occurrence patterns. On average, over 200,000 unique TCR beta nucleotide sequences were sequenced per donor among 398 genotyped donors of the cohort, with approximately 18% of those sequences being non-productive. Donor age, sex, ethnicity and CMV serostatus were collected together with the repertoire data. The study aimed to test whether cataloging public T cell receptors could reveal signatures of past pathogen exposure. An earlier analysis of approximately 500 of the donors applied high-throughput TCR beta sequencing to assess whether each TCR beta V gene segment acted as functional or pseudogenic. Because of strong linkage in the cohort, roughly five DR-DQ haplotypes were treated as single units for association and clustering.

Libraries were constructed by the immunoSEQ multiplex PCR assay. For the multiplex PCR, a mixture combining 60 forward primers for TCR Vbeta segments and 13 reverse primers for TCR Jbeta segments was used. The CDR3 region of rearranged TCR beta genes was amplified from genomic DNA by a multiplex PCR assay. The Illumina HiSeq System was used to sequence the amplified TCR beta libraries as 87-base-pair reads. On the authors' methods: Across the 666 repertoires, a later analysis counted roughly 77 million unique TCR beta chains, some 11 million of which were shared by at least two donors. To remove PCR and sequencing errors, raw reads were error-corrected and collapsed into unique sequences using a nearest-neighbor algorithm that merged closely related sequences. Alignment of CDR3 sequences to IMGT reference sequences was used to assign V, D and J gene segments. For a sequence to be retained, a match of at least six nucleotides was required to both a V gene segment and a J gene segment. A rearrangement was called productive if the CDR3 had no stop codons and remained in frame with V and J, and every other rearrangement was called non-productive. Following IMGT convention, CDR3 was defined as the stretch from the second conserved V-encoded cysteine to the conserved J-encoded phenylalanine. The earlier analysis of fewer than 750 of the donors excluded sequences that lacked an unambiguous match to a single V gene segment. In an earlier analysis of a few hundred of the donors, a V segment was called functional when productive rearrangements were above 56.7%, and segregating when the standard deviation between donors exceeded 5%. To diagnose cytomegalovirus status from the catalog of TCR beta chain sequences, a statistical classification framework was built. In a later analysis, TCR nucleotide sequences were compared against IMGT/GENE-DB human TR gene sequences so that V and J genes could be assigned. Using the TCRdist pipeline, a later analysis assigned CDR3 sequences along with most-parsimonious VDJ recombination scenarios. In a later analysis, each TCR beta chain was defined by its CDR3 amino acid sequence together with its V-gene family, and reads lacking a unique V-gene family were excluded. To address suspected cross-contamination and a sequencing artifact, a later analysis removed approximately 600 highly shared, low-generation-probability nucleotide sequences. A later analysis calculated a clonal expansion index for each public chain from normalized within-repertoire ranks of inferred template counts. In a later analysis, generation probabilities were computed with a VDJ recombination model fitted to out-of-frame rearrangements, and the resulting probabilities were checked against IGoR. Hypergeometric tests were used in a later analysis to score TCR-TCR, TCR-HLA and TCR-CMV co-occurrence, with a repertoire-size bias correction applied to the TCR pairs. In a later analysis, false discovery rates were estimated by permuting HLA or CMV assignments 20 times. In a later analysis, co-occurring TCRs were grouped with DBSCAN, and TCRdist sequence similarity was added when clustering was performed within HLA-allele-positive subsets. Repertoires with fewer than 30,000 or more than 120,000 public chains were left out of co-occurrence clustering, as were four to six repertoires with anomalous nucleotide sharing. The immuneACCESS repertoire file appears here via TCRdb, limited to in-frame rearrangements. These files lack a portion of the clones; in checked studies, under half of the deficit traces to unresolved V genes, and the cause of the others is not known. V and J calls and clone size follow that table, whereas D and trimming were derived from the DNA. The sample table shows 95,000 to 150,000 clones, and 15% are seen once. Roughly 2% of the sample is in the top ten clones.

The cohort consisted of approximately 670 healthy bone marrow donors. All cohort members were sampled while nominally healthy, although unrecorded immune exposures were likely present. The donor was CMV seronegative and was included in the group of a few hundred seronegative cohort members. Every donor gave a peripheral blood sample, and the peripheral blood mononuclear cells from that sample were used for TCR beta sequencing. The Qiagen DNeasy Blood Extraction Kit was used to extract genomic DNA from the blood cell samples. The full study reports these points: Because HLA typing was missing for some donors at each locus, association tests included only the typed subset. A further reported finding was that TCR beta sequences accurately predicted the HLA-A and HLA-B alleles for most subjects in the first cohort. A few of the identified cytomegalovirus-associated TCR beta chains were confirmed in vitro to be specific for cytomegalovirus antigens. According to a later analysis, TCR association rates differed among HLA loci, with DRB1 alleles showing the most associated TCRs and HLA-C alleles showing the fewest. CMV serostatus was the only immune exposure information available for the cohort. The classifier was reported to diagnose cytomegalovirus status with high specificity and sensitivity in both the original cohort and the validation cohort. Because counts were too low, about 18 rarely observed V segments, including chromosome 9 orphons, were excluded from the earlier analysis of fewer than 650 of the donors. The study listed 150 to 200 TCR beta chains as associated with cytomegalovirus. A group of highly shared sequence variants was considered likely to be a technical artifact of the sequencing pipeline. In a later analysis, most CMV-associated TCR beta chains were found to appear HLA-restricted, with HLA associations seemingly driven largely by CMV exposure. In a later genetic analysis, a missense DCLRE1C variant was associated with V-gene and J-gene trimming of TCR beta chains, and the association was replicated in an independent cohort. A later analysis found that HLA-associated TCR beta chains were more clonally expanded and had lower generation probabilities than equally common non-associated chains. An earlier analysis of roughly 570 of the donors showed that most TCR beta V segments appeared in productive rearrangements either about 87% or about 30% of the time, which broadly matched IMGT annotations. Correlated functional status among segregating V segments might be attributable to linkage disequilibrium, but an unknown experimental factor could not be ruled out. It was suggested by the authors that the approach could potentially be generalized to other disease states and immunological phenotypes. This cohort had only TCR beta chains sequenced, and the lack of alpha or paired-chain data limited which features could be detected. Strong co-occurrence of HLA alleles, especially DR and DQ, made assigning TCR associations to individual alleles difficult. Most TCR sequences were seen in very few donors, while some public TCRs were found in many individuals. A later analysis reported that several top co-occurrence clusters appeared linked to parvovirus B19, influenza, CMV and Epstein-Barr virus. In a later genetic analysis, fewer N-insertions in productive TCRs were reported among donors in an Asian-associated ancestry cluster than the 666-donor mean. The presence/absence analyses assumed that sequencing depth was roughly uniform across donors, and that assumption may not be true. Some IMGT-functional V segments, including TRBV6-2 and TRBV6-3, could not be told apart with the 87-base-pair reads, so those segments were excluded. In a later analysis, about 17,000 TCR beta sequences were associated with specific HLA alleles at a false discovery rate of 0.05.

This receptor was identified in a woman under 30 in good health and CMV-seronegative. The sequence links TRBV28 to TRBJ2-3; TRBD2 fits 14 bases in the junction. Sequencing was carried out using PBMCs. The CDR3 region reads CASSLRLAGGRSTQYF. The DNA is TGTGCCAGCAGTTTAAGACTAGCGGGGGGGCGGAGTACGCAGTATTTT.